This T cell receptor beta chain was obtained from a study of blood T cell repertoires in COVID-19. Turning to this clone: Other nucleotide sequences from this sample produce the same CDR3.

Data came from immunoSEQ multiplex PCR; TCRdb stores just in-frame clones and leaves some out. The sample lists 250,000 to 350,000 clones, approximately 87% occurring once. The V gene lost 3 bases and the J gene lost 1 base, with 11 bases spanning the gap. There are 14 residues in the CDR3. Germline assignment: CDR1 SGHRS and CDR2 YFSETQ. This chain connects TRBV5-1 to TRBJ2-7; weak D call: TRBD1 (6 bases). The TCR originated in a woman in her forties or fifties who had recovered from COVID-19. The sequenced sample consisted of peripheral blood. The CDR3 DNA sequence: TGCGCCAGCAGCTCAAGTACAGGGTCCTACGAGCAGTACTTC. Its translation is CASSSSTGSYEQYF.